This record covers a single TCR beta chain. No cognate antigen has been identified for it. Per-base qualities were not stored, and no clone one base away is much larger. The collaborating institutions used their own protocols to collect whole blood in K2EDTA tubes. For TCRbeta analysis, collaborator samples were shipped as frozen whole blood, as isolated PBMCs, or as DNA extracted from either sample type. This entry comes from a study of blood T cell repertoires in COVID-19 (dated by TCRdb to 2018 to 2020). With respect to the entire study: The collaborator samples originated in the United States, Italy and Spain and spanned the acute and convalescent phases of COVID-19. The material from the prospective study consisted of cDNA or gDNA derived from T cells, B-cell-depleted T cells, or PBMCs. Where available, HLA class I and class II types were obtained from metadata supplied by the sample provider rather than from assay-based typing. The repertoires were released in a freely available public database meant as a resource for research on the immune response to SARS-CoV-2. Samples came from the ongoing ImmuneRACE study (first 160 participants) plus 1,254 subjects from 6 global collaborators. Nearly every sample came with metadata listing a de-identified subject ID, COVID-19 status, age in years and sex. Deeply sampled blood TCRbeta repertoires from subjects exposed to, actively infected with, or recovered from COVID-19 were included in the dataset. Overall study results and their limits: The amount of clinical and demographic metadata varied by source and participant and was provided uncurated.

The immunoSEQ Assay, a bias-controlled multiplex PCR, was used to amplify TCRbeta CDR3 regions from genomic DNA. The authors processed their data as follows. Within the assay, amplification of reference gene primers was used to estimate how many nucleated cells each sample contained. To quantify the absolute abundance of each unique TCRbeta CDR3 rearrangement, sequence reads were collapsed and filtered. Productive Simpson clonality was computed per sample as the square root of Simpson's diversity index over productive rearrangements. The clones in this table, taken by TCRdb from immuneACCESS, are in-frame only. Not every clone is retained; where verified, under half of the shortfall comes from an unresolved V gene, and the cause of the rest is unknown. V, J and clone size are taken as reported in that table, and D and trimming were inferred from the DNA itself. The sample table shows 150,000 to 200,000 clones, and 85% to 90% are seen once. About 0.58% of the sample is in the top ten clones.

The germline V and J ends show losses of 9 bases and 9 bases respectively, and no gene match explains 8 bases of the junction. The CDR3, cysteine through phenylalanine, is 12 amino acids long. CDR3 DNA only is kept here, 36 bases in frame from base 1. From the germline V gene, CDR1 is MDHEN and CDR2 is SYDVKM. The rearranged segments are TRBV28 and TRBJ2-3; 8 nucleotides in the junction match TRBD1. Material: peripheral blood. This clonotype was obtained from a man aged 50 to 59 with acute or convalescent COVID-19. The CDR3 corresponds to CASNRGWGTQYF. The sequenced DNA: TGTGCCAGTAACAGGGGGTGGGGGACGCAGTATTTT.